The T cell receptor beta chain described here comes from a study of molecular identifiers for immune sequencing clone quantification. The CDR3 sequence is 20 residues long. Germline CDR1 reads MNHEY; CDR2 reads SVGEGT. Unmatched junction bases numbered 10, after V lost 4 bases and J lost 0 bases. TCRdb ran MiXCR on the PCR reads and lists one entry per CDR3 protein. This sample has around 460,000 distinct CDR3 sequences, with around 23% found just once. This clonotype was seen repeatedly, ten times or more. The sample was naive CD8+ T cells from blood, with Jurkat cell RNA spiked in. Subset of the sample: FACS-sorted CD8+CD4-CCR7+CD45RA+ naive T cells. This sequence joins TRBV6-2 or TRBV6-3 and TRBJ2-2, with 14 bases lining up with TRBD2. This clonotype was obtained from a human donor in good health. Some libraries in this study had Jurkat cell RNA spiked in. CDR3: CASSSLTSGRAFSNTGELFF. The CDR3 bases are TGTGCCAGCAGTTCCCTGACTAGCGGGAGGGCCTTTTCGAACACCGGGGAGCTGTTTTTT.